Listed below are T cell receptor beta chains from one sample, sequenced in a study of immune cell composition in non-small cell lung cancer. The table came from immunoSEQ multiplex PCR; TCRdb's copy has only in-frame clones and leaves some out. The data contain 4,000 to 5,000 clones, 80% to 90% of them singletons. The material sequenced was lung tumor tissue. Receptor source: a human donor with non-small cell lung cancer. Both conserved end residues are part of each CDR3. The order of the fields is J gene, clone size, D gene, V gene, CDR3 DNA, CDR3 protein. A D gene is named only where the DNA matches it firmly. Clone size is given for some rows only: seen once, a few or many times, or a class if the clone is expanded.

TRBJ2-7,once,TRBD2,TRBV5-1,TGCGCCAGCAGCTTGGCCGGCGGGGGTGGTTACGAGCAGTACTTC,CASSLAGGGGYEQYF
TRBJ2-7,once,TRBD1,TRBV18,TGTGCCAGCTCACCACTTAATAACAGGGGGTACGAGCAGTACTTC,CASSPLNNRGYEQYF
TRBJ1-5,-,TRBD1,TRBV7-2,TGTGCCAGCAGCTTAGACCGTACAGGGGGTGGCAATCAGCCCCAGCATTTT,CASSLDRTGGGNQPQHF
TRBJ2-5,-,TRBD2,TRBV6-5,TGTGCCAGCAGTTACACTAGCGGGAGGTGGGAGACCCAGTACTTC,CASSYTSGRWETQYF
TRBJ2-7,-,-,TRBV27,TGTGCCAGCAGTTTACCAGGGGCCAGCTCCTACGAGCAGTACTTC,CASSLPGASSYEQYF
TRBJ2-7,-,TRBD2,TRBV28,TGTGCCAGCAGTTTCTCCGGCGGGAGGTCCGAGCAGTACTTC,CASSFSGGRSEQYF
TRBJ2-5,-,-,TRBV27,TGTGCCAGCAGTTTATCGTTCGACAAACAAGAGACCCAGTACTTC,CASSLSFDKQETQYF
TRBJ2-7,-,TRBD2,TRBV28,TGTGCCTTTAGCGGGAGAAAAGACGAGCAGTACTTC,CAFSGRKDEQYF
TRBJ2-7,-,-,TRBV9,TGTGCCAGCAGCGCCCCTGGGCAGGGGCCCGAGCAGTACTTC,CASSAPGQGPEQYF
TRBJ1-1,-,-,TRBV23-1,TGCGCCAGCAGTCAGGGTTTCGCGGTGTTGATGAACACTGAAGCTTTCTTT,CASSQGFAVLMNTEAFF
TRBJ2-5,-,TRBD2,TRBV7-2,TGTGCCAGCAGCCTGAGACTAGCCGCTGAGGAGACCCAGTACTTC,CASSLRLAAEETQYF
TRBJ2-5,-,TRBD2,TRBV7-2,TGTGCCAGCAGCCAAGACCTAGCGGGAGGGCCGGAGACCCAGTACTTC,CASSQDLAGGPETQYF
TRBJ2-7,-,TRBD1,TRBV5-1,TGCGCCAGCAGCCTAGCAGGTGGGACAGGGGTTCCCTACGAGCAGTACTTC,CASSLAGGTGVPYEQYF
TRBJ2-1,-,-,TRBV7-2,TGTGCCAGCAGCTTTAGGCGGGAAGACAATGAGCAGTTCTTC,CASSFRREDNEQFF
TRBJ2-5,once,-,TRBV7-7,TGTGCTAGCAGCCGGGACTTACAAGAGACCCAGTACTTC,CASSRDLQETQYF
TRBJ2-7,-,TRBD2,TRBV14,TGTGCCAGCAGCCGGACTAGCGGCGCCTACGAGCAGTACTTC,CASSRTSGAYEQYF
TRBJ1-1,-,-,TRBV19,TGTGCCAGTAGTATAAAGCATTACTCCTCCACTGAAGCTTTCTTT,CASSIKHYSSTEAFF
TRBJ1-1,-,TRBD1,TRBV7-9,TGTGCCAGCAGCGACTGGGACAGGTCTCGGGTGAACACTGAAGCTTTCTTT,CASSDWDRSRVNTEAFF
TRBJ2-2,-,-,TRBV28,TGTGCCAGCAGTTCCAGGGTGTTGAACACCGGGGAGCTGTTTTTT,CASSSRVLNTGELFF
TRBJ1-5,-,-,TRBV2,TGTGCCAGCAGTGACGGCAGGAATAGCAATCAGCCCCAGCATTTT,CASSDGRNSNQPQHF
TRBJ2-7,-,-,TRBV5-5,TGTGCCAGCAGTCCGCAGGGGACTAACTACGAGCAGTACTTC,CASSPQGTNYEQYF
TRBJ1-5,-,-,TRBV5-1,TGCGCCAGCAGCCTCACAGGGTCTCAGCCCCAGCATTTT,CASSLTGSQPQHF
TRBJ1-3,-,-,TRBV11-3,TGTGCCAGCAGCCCGCCCCCCTCACAGTCTAAGGCTGGAAACACCATATATTTT,CASSPPPSQSKAGNTIYF
TRBJ2-7,-,TRBD2,TRBV30,TGTGCCTGGGGTACCGGACTAGCGGACTACGAGCAGTACTTC,CAWGTGLADYEQYF
TRBJ2-1,-,TRBD1,TRBV5-1,TGCGCCAGCAGCCCTCGACTGACAGGGGAGGATGAGCAGTTCTTC,CASSPRLTGEDEQFF
TRBJ2-7,-,-,TRBV28,TGTGCCAGCAGTTTGGTCGATCTTCTCGGGTACGAGCAGTACTTC,CASSLVDLLGYEQYF
TRBJ2-7,-,TRBD1,TRBV11-3,TGTGCCAGCAGCGGCCAGGGGACAGGGTCCACCGAGCAGTACTTC,CASSGQGTGSTEQYF